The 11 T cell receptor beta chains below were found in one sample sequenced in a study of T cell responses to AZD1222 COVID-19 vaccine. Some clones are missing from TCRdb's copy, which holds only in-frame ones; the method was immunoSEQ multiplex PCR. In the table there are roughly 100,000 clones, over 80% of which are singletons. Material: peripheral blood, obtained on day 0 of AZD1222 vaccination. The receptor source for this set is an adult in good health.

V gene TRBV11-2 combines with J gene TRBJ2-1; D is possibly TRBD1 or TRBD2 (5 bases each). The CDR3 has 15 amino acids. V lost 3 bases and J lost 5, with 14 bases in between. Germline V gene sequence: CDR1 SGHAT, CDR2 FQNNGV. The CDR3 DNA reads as TGTGCCAGCAGCTTGAGGGGCAATGAAAACAATGAGCAGTTCTTC. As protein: CASSLRGNENNEQFF.

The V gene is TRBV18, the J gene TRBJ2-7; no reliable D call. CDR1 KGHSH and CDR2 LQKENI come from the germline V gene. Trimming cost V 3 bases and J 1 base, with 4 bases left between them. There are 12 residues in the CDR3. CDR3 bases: TGTGCCAGCTCACCCACGTCCTACGAGCAGTACTTC. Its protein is CASSPTSYEQYF.

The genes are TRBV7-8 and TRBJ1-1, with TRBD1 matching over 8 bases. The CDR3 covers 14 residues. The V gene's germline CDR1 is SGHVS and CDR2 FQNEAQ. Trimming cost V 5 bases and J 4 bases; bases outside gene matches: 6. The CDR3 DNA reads TGTGCCAGCAGCGTAACAGGGGGGGGCACTGAAGCTTTCTTT. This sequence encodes CASSVTGGGTEAFF.

CDR3 sequence (DNA): TGTGCCACCAGTGACGCCGGGACCCAGGGCGTCGGTGAGCAGTTCTTC. Residues: CATSDAGTQGVGEQFF. The chain uses TRBV24-1 and TRBJ2-1; D may match TRBD1 or TRBD2 (5 bases each). The length of the CDR3 is 16 residues. Germline V lookup: CDR1 KGHDR, CDR2 SFDVKD. Trimming shortened V by 4 bases and J by 9 bases, and 21 bases separated the two germline ends.

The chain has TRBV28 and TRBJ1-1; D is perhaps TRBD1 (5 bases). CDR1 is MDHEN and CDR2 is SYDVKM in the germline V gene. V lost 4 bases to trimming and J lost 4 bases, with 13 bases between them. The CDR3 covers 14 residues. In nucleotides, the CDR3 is TGTGCCAGCAGTTCGGCCCAGGGTAGCACTGAAGCTTTCTTT. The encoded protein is CASSSAQGSTEAFF.

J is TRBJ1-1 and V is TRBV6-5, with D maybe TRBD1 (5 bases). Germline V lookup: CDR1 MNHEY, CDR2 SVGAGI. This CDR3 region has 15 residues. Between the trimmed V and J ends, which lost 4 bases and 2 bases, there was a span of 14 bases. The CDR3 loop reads CASSSAGTGNTEAFF. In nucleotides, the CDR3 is TGTGCCAGCAGTTCAGCTGGGACGGGAAACACTGAAGCTTTCTTT.

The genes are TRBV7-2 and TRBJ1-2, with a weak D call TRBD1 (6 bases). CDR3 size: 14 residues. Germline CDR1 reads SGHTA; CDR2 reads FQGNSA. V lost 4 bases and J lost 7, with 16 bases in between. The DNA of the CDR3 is TGTGCCAGCAGCTCCACGTGGGGGGCGGGTGGCTACACCTTC. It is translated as CASSSTWGAGGYTF. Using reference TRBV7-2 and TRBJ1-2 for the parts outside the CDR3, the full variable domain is GAGVSQSPSNKVTEKGKDVELRCDPISGHTALYWYRQSLGQGLEFLIYFQGNSAPDKSGLPSDRFSAERTGGSVSTLTIQRTQQEDSAVYLCASSSTWGAGGYTFGSGTRLTVV.

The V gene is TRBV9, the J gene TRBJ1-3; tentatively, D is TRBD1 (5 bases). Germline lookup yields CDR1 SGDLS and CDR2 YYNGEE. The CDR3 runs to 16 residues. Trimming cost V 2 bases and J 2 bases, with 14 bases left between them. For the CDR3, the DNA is TGTGCCAGCAGCGTCGCCCAGGGAGAGGCTGGAAACACCATATATTTT. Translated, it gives CASSVAQGEAGNTIYF.

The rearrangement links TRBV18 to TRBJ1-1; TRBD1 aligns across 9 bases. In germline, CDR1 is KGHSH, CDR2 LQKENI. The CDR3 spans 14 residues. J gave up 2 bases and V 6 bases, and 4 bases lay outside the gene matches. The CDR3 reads CASSRGQGNTEAFF. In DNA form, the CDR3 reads TGTGCCAGCTCTCGGGGACAGGGTAACACTGAAGCTTTCTTT.

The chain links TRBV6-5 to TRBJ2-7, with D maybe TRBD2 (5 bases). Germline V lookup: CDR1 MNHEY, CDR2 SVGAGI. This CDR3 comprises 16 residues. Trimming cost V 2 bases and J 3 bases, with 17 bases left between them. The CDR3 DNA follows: TGTGCCAGCAGTTACGCATGGGGAGCGGAGAGCTACGAGCAGTACTTC. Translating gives CASSYAWGAESYEQYF.

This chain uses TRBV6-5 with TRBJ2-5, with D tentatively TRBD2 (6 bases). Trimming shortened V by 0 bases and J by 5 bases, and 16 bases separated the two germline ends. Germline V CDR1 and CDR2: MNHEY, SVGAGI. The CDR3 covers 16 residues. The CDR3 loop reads CASSYSALRGLETQYF. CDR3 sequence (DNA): TGTGCCAGCAGTTACTCCGCTCTGCGGGGTTTGGAGACCCAGTACTTC.